This T cell receptor (beta chain) stems from a study of OX40 agonist ivuxolimab in advanced cancers. Study background: The patients received agonistic anti-OX40 (CD134) antibody ivuxolimab. Allowance was made for prior anti-PD-1, anti-PD-L1 or anti-CTLA-4 therapy, and 40% to 45% had some.

On this clone itself: What it recognizes is unknown.

General study findings and limits: Partial responders treated at 0.1-3.0 mg/kg exhibited clonal expansion among the lowest measured.

Generated by immunoSEQ multiplex PCR, the TCRdb table keeps only in-frame clones and is missing some. The sample includes some 90,000 clones, around 91% of them seen just once. Trimming pared 5 bases from V and 8 bases from J, leaving 19 bases between. The germline gives CDR1 SGHAT, CDR2 FQNNGV. The CDR3 spans 15 residues. This TCR came from an adult with an advanced solid tumor such as melanoma, head and neck, liver or kidney cancer. V usage is TRBV11-2 and J usage is TRBJ2-1; a weak D match, TRBD2 (5 bases). Sequenced here: CD4+ or CD8+ T cells sorted from blood, sampled in a trial of the OX40 agonist ivuxolimab. CDR3 amino acids: CASSPSSGLEDEQFF. The CDR3 DNA is TGTGCCAGCAGCCCGTCATCAGGACTGGAGGATGAGCAGTTCTTC.